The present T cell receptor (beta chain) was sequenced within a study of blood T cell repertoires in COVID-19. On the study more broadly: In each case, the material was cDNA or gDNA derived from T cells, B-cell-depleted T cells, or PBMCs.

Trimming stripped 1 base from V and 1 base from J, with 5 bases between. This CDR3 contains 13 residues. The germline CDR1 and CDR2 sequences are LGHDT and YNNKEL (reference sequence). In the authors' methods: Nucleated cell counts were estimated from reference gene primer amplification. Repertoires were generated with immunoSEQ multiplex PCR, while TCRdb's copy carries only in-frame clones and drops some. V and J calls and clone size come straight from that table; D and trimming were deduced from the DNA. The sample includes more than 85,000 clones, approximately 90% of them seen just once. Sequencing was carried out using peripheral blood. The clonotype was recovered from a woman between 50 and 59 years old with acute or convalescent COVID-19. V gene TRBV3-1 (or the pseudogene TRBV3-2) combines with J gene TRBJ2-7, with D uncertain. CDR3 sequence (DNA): TGTGCCAGCAGCCAAGTCGGTTCCTACGAGCAGTACTTC. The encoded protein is CASSQVGSYEQYF.